A selection of T cell receptor beta chains follows, all from one sample in a study of blood T cell repertoires in COVID-19. The protocol was immunoSEQ multiplex PCR, while the TCRdb copy is restricted to in-frame clones and leaves out a portion. The sample yields more than 50,000 clones, about 78% seen once. The material sequenced was peripheral blood. Source of these receptors: an elderly woman with acute or convalescent COVID-19. CDR3s include the opening cysteine and the closing phenylalanine or tryptophan. Each record gives: clone size, D gene, J gene, V gene, CDR3 DNA, CDR3 protein. A D gene is named only where the DNA matches it firmly. Clone sizes are given selectively: once, few, many, or a class where the clone is expanded.

. . TRBJ2-7 TRBV5-1 TGCGCCAGCAGCTTGGGGCAGGGGCTAGGCGAGCAGTACTTC CASSLGQGLGEQYF
. TRBD1 TRBJ2-5 TRBV28 TGTGCCAGCAGTCCCCTTGGAGGACAGGCCGTGGAGACCCAGTACTTC CASSPLGGQAVETQYF
. . TRBJ1-1 TRBV28 TGTGCCAGCGAAGGGGCCACTGAAGCTTTCTTT CASEGATEAFF
once . TRBJ1-4 TRBV7-9 TGTGCCAGCAAGGCCAGACAGAATGAAAAACTGTTTTTT CASKARQNEKLFF
. TRBD1 TRBJ2-2 TRBV6-5 TGTGCCACCAACCCGGACAGGGGGCGCACCGGGGAGCTGTTTTTT CATNPDRGRTGELFF
. . TRBJ1-2 TRBV14 TGTGCCAGCAGCCAAGTGGACAGAAACTATGGCTACACCTTC CASSQVDRNYGYTF
. TRBD2 TRBJ2-3 TRBV28 TGTGCCAGCAGTTTCCTAGCGGGAGGTTCAGATACGCAGTATTTT CASSFLAGGSDTQYF
. TRBD1 TRBJ1-4 TRBV7-2 TGTGCCAGCAGCTTAGGCGGCAGGGGGCGGTTCGCAACTAATGAAAAACTGTTTTTT CASSLGGRGRFATNEKLFF
. . TRBJ1-2 TRBV2 TGTGCCAGCAGTGAAAGGGGGGGCGAGGATGGCTACACCTTC CASSERGGEDGYTF
once TRBD1 TRBJ1-6 TRBV3-1/TRBV3-2 TGTGCCAGCAGCGTCACAGGGGGAACTCGTTCACCCCTCCACTTT CASSVTGGTRSPLHF
. . TRBJ2-3 TRBV11-2 TGTGCCAGCAGCTCCCGGACAGCTCTTAGCACAGATACGCAGTATTTT CASSSRTALSTDTQYF
. . TRBJ1-3 TRBV21-1 TGTGCCAGCAGCAAAGCGCTTAAGGAACAGGCGAGCTCTGGAAACACCATATATTTT CASSKALKEQASSGNTIYF
. . TRBJ2-1 TRBV4-1 TGCGCCAGCAGCCAAGGAGGGAGCTCCTACAATGAGCAGTTCTTC CASSQGGSSYNEQFF
. . TRBJ1-4 TRBV28 TGTGCCAGCAGTTTTAGTGGAGGGCCAAGAAATGAAAAACTGTTTTTT CASSFSGGPRNEKLFF